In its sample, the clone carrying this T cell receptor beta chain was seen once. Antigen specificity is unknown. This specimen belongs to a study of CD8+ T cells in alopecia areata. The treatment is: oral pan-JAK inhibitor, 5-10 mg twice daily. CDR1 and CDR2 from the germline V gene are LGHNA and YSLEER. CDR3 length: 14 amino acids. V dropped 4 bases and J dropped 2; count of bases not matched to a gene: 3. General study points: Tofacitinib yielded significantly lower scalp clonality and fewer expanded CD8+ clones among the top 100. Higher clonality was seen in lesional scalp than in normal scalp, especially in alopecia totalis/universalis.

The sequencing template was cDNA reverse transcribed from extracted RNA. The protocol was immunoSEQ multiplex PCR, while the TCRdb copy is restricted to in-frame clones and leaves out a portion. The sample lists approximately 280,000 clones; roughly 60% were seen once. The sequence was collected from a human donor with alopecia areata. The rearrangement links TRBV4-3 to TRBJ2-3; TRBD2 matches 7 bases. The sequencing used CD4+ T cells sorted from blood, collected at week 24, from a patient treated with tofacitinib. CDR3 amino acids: CASSPSGVTDTQYF. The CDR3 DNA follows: TGCGCCAGCAGCCCTAGCGGAGTCACAGATACGCAGTATTTT.